The present entry profiles one T cell receptor beta chain with its context. This entry belongs to a study of blood T cell repertoires in COVID-19. Overall study: Acute and convalescent COVID-19 samples came from the United States, Italy and Spain. The cDNA or gDNA used as material had been derived from T cells, B-cell-depleted T cells, or PBMCs.

V was cut by 2 bases and J by 4 bases, with 11 bases left in between. Per germline, CDR1 PRHDT and CDR2 FYEKMQ (reference sequence). The CDR3 spans 14 residues. The authors' processing: Estimated nucleated cell counts came from reference gene primer amplification. The table came from immunoSEQ multiplex PCR; TCRdb's copy has only in-frame clones and leaves some out. From that table come the V and J calls and clone size; the DNA was used to work out D and trimming. Here the sample spans 200,000 to 250,000 clones, approximately 84% being singletons. V gene TRBV13 combines with J gene TRBJ1-1; weak D call: TRBD1 (5 bases). The sequenced material came from peripheral blood. This receptor was identified in a woman in her twenties or thirties who had recovered from COVID-19. This chain's CDR3 is CASSLSQGGTEAFF. CDR3 sequence (DNA): TGTGCCAGCAGCTTAAGTCAGGGCGGCACTGAAGCTTTCTTT.